This TCR beta chain was captured in a study of blood T cell repertoires in COVID-19. Study summary: Italy, Spain and the United States were the sources of the convalescent and acute COVID-19 samples. PBMCs, B-cell-depleted T cells, or T cells were the source of the cDNA or gDNA that made up the material.

Original handling: Using reference gene primer amplification, nucleated cell counts were estimated. The repertoire was sequenced with immunoSEQ multiplex PCR; TCRdb's copy has only in-frame clones and lacks some. V and J calls and clone size follow that table, whereas D and trimming were derived from the DNA. The table has fewer than 85,000 clones, around 72% seen once. This CDR3 is 14 amino acids long. CDR1 is SSHAT, CDR2 FNYEAQ, per germline (reference sequence). J was trimmed by 10 bases and V by 3 bases; bases with no gene match: 9. J is TRBJ2-1 and V is TRBV7-7, with 7 bases identical to TRBD2. The clonotype originates from a human donor with acute or convalescent COVID-19. The donor label of this sample is uncertain. The specimen was peripheral blood. The CDR3 is CASSFGGLVGEQFF. The CDR3 nucleotides read TGTGCCAGCAGCTTCGGCGGACTAGTGGGCGAGCAGTTCTTC. Full variable domain (remainder filled in from reference TRBV7-7 and TRBJ2-1): GAGVSQSPRYKVTKRGQDVTLRCDPISSHATLYWYQQALGQGPEFLTYFNYEAQPDKSGLPSDRFSAERPEGSISTLTIQRTEQRDSAMYRCASSFGGLVGEQFFGPGTRLTVL.